This T cell receptor beta chain was sequenced during a study of T cells in Graves' hyperthyroidism and ophthalmopathy. Notes on the study in general: Blood samples included most of the expanded thyroid clonotypes exceeding 0.001.

In this sample, this clonotype turned up many times. What it recognizes is unknown. Active moderate-to-severe ophthalmopathy, Clinical Activity Score at least 3, NOSPECS at least 4, under 3 months' duration. RNA transcripts yielded amplified TCR beta CDR3 regions. The study used the HTBI primer set for a first-round RT-PCR of the TCR CDR3. TCRdb reprocessed the multiplex PCR reads with MiXCR, giving one entry per CDR3 protein. The sample has 400,000 to 450,000 distinct CDR3 sequences; 14% to 15% are singletons. Germline V gene sequence: CDR1 SNHLY, CDR2 FYNNEI. The CDR3 spans 13 residues. The V and J ends lost 3 bases and 7 bases respectively, with 9 bases between them.

Sample: blood. The V gene is TRBV2, the J gene TRBJ1-4; D remains ambiguous. This TCR derives from a man between 18 and 29 years old with Graves' ophthalmopathy. In DNA, the CDR3 is TGTGCCAGCAGTGATCGGACGGTTGAAAAACTGTTTTTT. Translating gives CASSDRTVEKLFF.